The 15 T cell receptor beta chains below come from one sample, sequenced in a study of blood T cell repertoires in COVID-19. Produced via immunoSEQ multiplex PCR; TCRdb's table is partial and in-frame only. This table has approximately 500,000 clones, 85% to 90% appearing once. The specimen sequenced was peripheral blood. These receptors were collected from a woman in her 50s with COVID-19, enrolled during active disease.

V and J are TRBV7-2 and TRBJ1-2; weak D call: TRBD1 (5 bases). The CDR3 contains 13 residues. Germline V lookup: CDR1 SGHTA, CDR2 FQGNSA. Trimming cost V 4 bases and J 4 bases, with 10 bases left between them. CDR3: CASSYTGSYGYTF. The CDR3 bases are TGTGCCAGCAGCTACACAGGATCCTATGGCTACACCTTC.

This chain joins TRBV24-1 and TRBJ2-1; 10 nucleotides agree with TRBD2. The CDR3 length is 16 residues. CDR1 is KGHDR, CDR2 SFDVKD, per germline. The V gene end was trimmed by 3 bases and the J gene end by 6 bases; junction bases not matched to a gene: 7. CDR3 DNA sequence: TGTGCCACCAGTGATGCTACTAGCGGGGTTTTCAATGAGCAGTTCTTC. Its translation: CATSDATSGVFNEQFF.

V is TRBV7-2 and J is TRBJ2-1, with 7 bases identical to TRBD2. Germline values: CDR1 SGHTA, CDR2 FQGNSA. V gave up 1 base and J gave up 2 bases; unmatched junction bases: 2. This CDR3 spans 15 amino acids. The CDR3 is CASSLVLAAYNEQFF. CDR3 in DNA: TGTGCCAGCAGCTTAGTCCTAGCGGCCTACAATGAGCAGTTCTTC.

V gene TRBV3-1 (or the pseudogene TRBV3-2) combines with J gene TRBJ1-1; D not certain. The ends were cut back, 4 bases at V and 5 bases at J, with 11 bases in the middle. The CDR3 runs 13 residues. Germline CDR1 and CDR2: LGHDT and YNNKEL (reference sequence). CDR3 bases: TGTGCCAGCAGCCCCCTAAGCGATACTGAAGCTTTCTTT. Amino acid sequence: CASSPLSDTEAFF.

The J gene is TRBJ1-2, the V gene TRBV30, with D maybe TRBD1 (5 bases). CDR1 is GTSNPN, CDR2 SVGIG, per germline (reference sequence). The germline V and J ends were trimmed by 4 bases and 4 bases, with 13 bases remaining between them. CDR3 length: 13 residues. CDR3 sequence: CAWTGGTPYGYTF. The CDR3 nucleotides are TGTGCCTGGACGGGGGGAACTCCCTATGGCTACACCTTC.

The rearrangement uses TRBV5-4 and TRBJ2-5; the match to TRBD2 covers 15 bases. With V trimmed by 6 bases and J by 5 bases, 14 bases remained unmatched. Germline loops: CDR1 SGHNT, CDR2 YYREEE (reference sequence). This CDR3 region has 18 residues. The CDR3 DNA sequence: TGTGCCAGCACCCCACCGGGACTAGCGGGGGGCGTCCAGGAGACCCAGTACTTC. Amino acids: CASTPPGLAGGVQETQYF.

V gene TRBV19 combines with J gene TRBJ2-5; D ambiguous. The germline V gene has CDR1 LNHDA and CDR2 SQIVND (reference sequence). The CDR3 runs 14 residues. The germline V and J ends were trimmed by 0 bases and 5 bases, with 10 bases remaining between them. The CDR3 DNA reads as TGTGCCAGTAGTATAGATCACGAGAGGGAGACCCAGTACTTC. Protein: CASSIDHERETQYF. Filled out from reference TRBV19 and TRBJ2-5, the complete variable domain reads DGGITQSPKYLFRKEGQNVTLSCEQNLNHDAMYWYRQDPGQGLRLIYYSQIVNDFQKGDIAEGYSVSREKKESFPLTVTSAQKNPTAFYLCASSIDHERETQYFGPGTRLLVL.

V gene TRBV28 combines with J gene TRBJ1-2; D is undetermined. The V end lost 6 bases, the J end lost 2 bases, and 13 bases lay between the germline ends. The CDR3 runs to 14 residues. From germline, CDR1 is MDHEN and CDR2 SYDVKM. CDR3 DNA: TGTGCCAGCAGCAGGATACAACAGAACTATGGCTACACCTTC. Encoded protein: CASSRIQQNYGYTF.

The chain combines TRBV7-9 with TRBJ2-5, with 8 bases aligning to TRBD1. V gave up 1 base and J gave up 4 bases; unmatched junction bases: 5. CDR3 size: 15 residues. The V gene's germline CDR1 is SEHNR and CDR2 FQNEAQ (reference sequence). The CDR3 region has the DNA TGTGCCAGCAGCTTAGGGACAGGGCTGGGAGAGACCCAGTACTTC. Protein: CASSLGTGLGETQYF.

Worth noting for this clone: A junction end diverges from the germline sequence, so it may reflect a read error. This chain uses TRBV4-2 with TRBJ2-1, with 9 bases fitting TRBD1. Germline CDR1 reads LGHNA; CDR2 reads YNFKEQ. This CDR3 comprises 16 residues. The CDR3 reads CASSKDGGQGYNEQFF. The CDR3 bases are TGTGCCAGCAGCAAAGATGGGGGACAGGGCTACAATGAGCAGTTCTTC.

The sample holds one count of this clone. This chain uses TRBV14 with TRBJ1-2; a weak D match, TRBD1 (5 bases). The CDR3 loop spans 14 amino acids. Germline values: CDR1 SGHDN, CDR2 FVKESK. V shed 3 bases and J shed 5 bases, with 13 bases lying between them. The CDR3 sequence is CASSQVTEPYGYTF. Written as DNA, the CDR3 is TGTGCCAGCAGCCAGGTGACAGAACCTTATGGCTACACCTTC.

The genes are TRBV5-1 and TRBJ1-2; the match to TRBD1 covers 7 bases. V lost 0 bases and J lost 8; bases outside the gene matches: 10. Per germline, CDR1 SGHRS and CDR2 YFSETQ. The CDR3 runs 15 residues. CDR3: CASSLGQGVRKGYTF. The CDR3 DNA reads as TGCGCCAGCAGCTTGGGCCAGGGGGTTCGGAAGGGCTACACCTTC.

The J gene is TRBJ1-2, the V gene TRBV7-8, with D maybe TRBD1 (5 bases). The V end was cut by 5 bases, the J end by 7 bases, with 17 bases between. The CDR3 length is 14 residues. Germline V gives CDR1 SGHVS, CDR2 FQNEAQ. The CDR3 DNA sequence: TGTGCCAGCAGCCCCCCAAGGGGAACGGGTGGCTACACCTTC. This encodes CASSPPRGTGGYTF.

This chain connects TRBV19 to TRBJ2-3; D is unclear. The CDR3 sequence is 12 residues long. The V and J ends lost 5 bases and 6 bases respectively, with 9 bases between them. Germline V gene data show CDR1 as LNHDA and CDR2 as SQIVND (reference sequence). In DNA form, the CDR3 reads TGTGCCAGTAGTTCCGTTGCGGATACGCAGTATTTT. Translated, it gives CASSSVADTQYF.

V usage is TRBV2 and J usage is TRBJ1-2; maybe TRBD1 (5 bases). V shed 2 bases and J shed 2 bases, with 15 bases lying between them. Germline CDR1 SNHLY, CDR2 FYNNEI. This CDR3 comprises 16 residues. The CDR3 DNA reads TGTGCCAGCAGTGAATTGGGCAGGGCGGACAACTATGGCTACACCTTC. Its protein is CASSELGRADNYGYTF.